This record concerns one T cell receptor (beta chain) sequence. This CDR3 has 14 residues. Germline trimming cut 1 base from V and 4 bases from J; bases unmatched to any gene: 3. Germline lookup yields CDR1 SEHNR and CDR2 FQNEAQ (reference sequence). Combining a sample-barcoded 5' primer with a J-beta primer mix, a second PCR ran for 7 to 11 cycles. Via MiXCR, TCRdb re-called the 5' RACE reads, giving one row per CDR3 protein. This sample has more than 900,000 distinct CDR3 sequences, with under 30% found just once. This sample stems from a study of blood T cells in healthy people across ages. This sample also belongs to another study, concerning T cells of mothers and their children.

This clonotype originated in a girl aged 2-10 years in good health. The chain carries TRBV7-9 and TRBJ1-2, with 7 bases aligning to TRBD1. Material for sequencing was blood. The DNA for the CDR3 is TGTGCCAGCAGCTTAGACGGACAGGTCTATGGCTACACCTTC. This translates into CASSLDGQVYGYTF.